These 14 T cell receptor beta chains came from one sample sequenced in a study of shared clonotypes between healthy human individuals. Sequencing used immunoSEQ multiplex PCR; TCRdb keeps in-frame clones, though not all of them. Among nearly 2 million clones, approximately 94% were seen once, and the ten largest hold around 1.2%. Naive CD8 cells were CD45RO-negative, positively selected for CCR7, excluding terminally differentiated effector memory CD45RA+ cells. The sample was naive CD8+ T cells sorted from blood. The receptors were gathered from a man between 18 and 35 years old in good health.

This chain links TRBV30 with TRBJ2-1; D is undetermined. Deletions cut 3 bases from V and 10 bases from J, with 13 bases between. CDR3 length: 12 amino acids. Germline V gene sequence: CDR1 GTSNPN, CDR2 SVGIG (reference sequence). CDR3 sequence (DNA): TGTGCCTGGAGAACCGGTCGTGGGGAGCAGTTCTTC. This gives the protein CAWRTGRGEQFF.

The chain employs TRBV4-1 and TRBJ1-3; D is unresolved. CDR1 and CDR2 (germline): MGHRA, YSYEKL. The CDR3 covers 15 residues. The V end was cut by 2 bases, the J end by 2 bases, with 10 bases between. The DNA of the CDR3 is TGCGCCAGCAGCCAAATCGGCCCCGCTGGAAACACCATATATTTT. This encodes CASSQIGPAGNTIYF.

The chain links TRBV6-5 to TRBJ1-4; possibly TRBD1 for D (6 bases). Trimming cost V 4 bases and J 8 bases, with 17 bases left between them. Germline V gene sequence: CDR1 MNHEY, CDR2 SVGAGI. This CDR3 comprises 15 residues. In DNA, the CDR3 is TGTGCCAGCAGTTTGCAGGGGCCAGGAAGAGAAAAACTGTTTTTT. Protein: CASSLQGPGREKLFF.

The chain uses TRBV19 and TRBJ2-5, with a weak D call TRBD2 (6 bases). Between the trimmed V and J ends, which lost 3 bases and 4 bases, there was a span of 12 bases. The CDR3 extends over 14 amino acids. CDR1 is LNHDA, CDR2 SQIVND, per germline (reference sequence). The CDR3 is CASSIILGGETQYF. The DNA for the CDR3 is TGTGCCAGTAGTATTATTTTGGGGGGAGAGACCCAGTACTTC.

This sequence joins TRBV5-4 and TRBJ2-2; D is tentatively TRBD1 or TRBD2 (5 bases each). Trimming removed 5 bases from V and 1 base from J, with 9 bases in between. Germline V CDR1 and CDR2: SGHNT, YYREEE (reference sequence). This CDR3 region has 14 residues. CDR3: CASRSGGNTGELFF. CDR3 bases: TGTGCCAGCAGGAGTGGGGGGAACACCGGGGAGCTGTTTTTT.

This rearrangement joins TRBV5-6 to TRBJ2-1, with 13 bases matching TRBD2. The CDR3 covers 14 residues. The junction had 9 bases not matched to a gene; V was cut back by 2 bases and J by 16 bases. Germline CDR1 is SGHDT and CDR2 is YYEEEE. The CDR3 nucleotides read TGTGCCAGCAGCTTCCTGTTTGGGACTAGCGGGATTTTCTTC. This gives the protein CASSFLFGTSGIFF. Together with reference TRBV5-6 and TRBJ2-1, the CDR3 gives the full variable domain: DAGVTQSPTHLIKTRGQQVTLRCSPKSGHDTVSWYQQALGQGPQFIFQYYEEEERQRGNFPDRFSGHQFPNYSSELNVNALLLGDSALYLCASSFLFGTSGIFFGPGTRLTVL.

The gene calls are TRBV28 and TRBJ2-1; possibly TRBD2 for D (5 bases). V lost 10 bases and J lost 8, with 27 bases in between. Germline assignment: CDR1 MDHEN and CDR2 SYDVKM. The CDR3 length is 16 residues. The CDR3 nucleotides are TGTGCCACCGCCGATCCGGATGGTCTTAGCGAGCATGAGCAGTTCTTC. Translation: CATADPDGLSEHEQFF.

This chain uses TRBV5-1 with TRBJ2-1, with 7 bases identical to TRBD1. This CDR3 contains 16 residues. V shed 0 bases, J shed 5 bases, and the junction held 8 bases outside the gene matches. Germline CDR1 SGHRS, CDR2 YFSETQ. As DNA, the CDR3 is TGCGCCAGCAGCTTGGAGTGGACAGGAGAGGACAATGAGCAGTTCTTC. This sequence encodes CASSLEWTGEDNEQFF.

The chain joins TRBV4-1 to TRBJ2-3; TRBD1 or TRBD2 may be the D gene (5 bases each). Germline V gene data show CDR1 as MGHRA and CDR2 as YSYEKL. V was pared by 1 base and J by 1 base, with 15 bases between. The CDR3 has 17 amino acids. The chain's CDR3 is CASSQVEARGGTDTQYF. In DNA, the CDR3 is TGCGCCAGCAGCCAAGTAGAGGCGAGAGGGGGCACAGATACGCAGTATTTT.

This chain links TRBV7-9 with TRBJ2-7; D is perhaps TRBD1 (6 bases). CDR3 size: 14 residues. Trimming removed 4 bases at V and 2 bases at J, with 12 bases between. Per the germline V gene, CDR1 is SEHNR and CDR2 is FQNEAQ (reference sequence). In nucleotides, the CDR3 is TGTGCCAGCAGCTCCTTGGACAGACCCTACGAGCAGTACTTC. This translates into CASSSLDRPYEQYF.

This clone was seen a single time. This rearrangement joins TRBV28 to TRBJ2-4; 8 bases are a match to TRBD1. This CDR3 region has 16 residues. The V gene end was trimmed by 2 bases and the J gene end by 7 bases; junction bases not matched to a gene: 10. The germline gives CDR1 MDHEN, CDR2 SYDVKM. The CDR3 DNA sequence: TGTGCCAGCAGTTTAGGTTTGGACAGGGATATGAACATTCAGTACTTC. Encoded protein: CASSLGLDRDMNIQYF.

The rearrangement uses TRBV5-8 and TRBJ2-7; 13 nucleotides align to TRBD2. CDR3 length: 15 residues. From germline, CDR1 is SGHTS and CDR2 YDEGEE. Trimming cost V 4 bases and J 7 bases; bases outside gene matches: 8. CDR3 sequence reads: CASSLGTSGVEEQYF. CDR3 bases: TGTGCCAGCAGCCTTGGGACTAGCGGGGTGGAGGAGCAGTACTTC.

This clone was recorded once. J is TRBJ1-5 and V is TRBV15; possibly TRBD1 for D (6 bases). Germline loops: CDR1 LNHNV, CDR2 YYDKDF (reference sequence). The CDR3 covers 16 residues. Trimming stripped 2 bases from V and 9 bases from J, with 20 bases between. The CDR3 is CATSRRTEHHQRPQHF. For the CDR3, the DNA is TGTGCCACCAGCAGACGGACAGAACACCATCAGCGGCCCCAGCATTTT.

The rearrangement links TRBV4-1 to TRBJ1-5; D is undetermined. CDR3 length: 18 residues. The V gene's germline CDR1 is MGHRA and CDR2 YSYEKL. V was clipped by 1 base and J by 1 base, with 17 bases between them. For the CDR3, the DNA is TGCGCCAGCAGCCAAGTCCCCCCCTGGGAAGGGAGCAATCAGCCCCAGCATTTT. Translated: CASSQVPPWEGSNQPQHF.